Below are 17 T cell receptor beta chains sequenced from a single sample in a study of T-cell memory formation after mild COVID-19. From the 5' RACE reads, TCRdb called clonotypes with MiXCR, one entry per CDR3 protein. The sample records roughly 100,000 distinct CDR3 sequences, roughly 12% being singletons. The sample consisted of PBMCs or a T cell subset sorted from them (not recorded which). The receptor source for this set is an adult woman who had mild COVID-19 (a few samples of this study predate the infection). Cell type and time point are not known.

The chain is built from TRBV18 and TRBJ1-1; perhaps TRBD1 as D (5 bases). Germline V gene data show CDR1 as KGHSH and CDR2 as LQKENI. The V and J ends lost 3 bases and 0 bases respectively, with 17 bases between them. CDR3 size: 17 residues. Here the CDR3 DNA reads TGTGCCAGCTCACCTTCAGGGACCGTGGACATGAACACTGAAGCTTTCTTT. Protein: CASSPSGTVDMNTEAFF.

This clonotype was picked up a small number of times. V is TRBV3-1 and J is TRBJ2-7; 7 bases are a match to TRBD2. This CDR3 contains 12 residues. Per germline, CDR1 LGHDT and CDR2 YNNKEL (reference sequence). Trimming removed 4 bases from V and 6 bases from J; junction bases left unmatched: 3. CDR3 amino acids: CASSPERGEQYF. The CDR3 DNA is TGTGCCAGCAGCCCAGAGCGGGGCGAGCAGTACTTC.

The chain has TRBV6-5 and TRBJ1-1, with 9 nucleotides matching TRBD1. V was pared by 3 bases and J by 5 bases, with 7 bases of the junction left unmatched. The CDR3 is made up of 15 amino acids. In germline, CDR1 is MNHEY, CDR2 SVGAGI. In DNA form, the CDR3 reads TGTGCCAGCAGTTATCAGGGACAGGGAATTACTGAAGCTTTCTTT. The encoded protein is CASSYQGQGITEAFF.

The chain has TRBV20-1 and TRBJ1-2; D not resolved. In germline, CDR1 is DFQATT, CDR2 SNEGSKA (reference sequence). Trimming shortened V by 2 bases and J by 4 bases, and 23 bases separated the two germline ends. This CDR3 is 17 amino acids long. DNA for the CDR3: TGCAGTGCTAGATCATTGAGCTCGGTAGCAGCAAGCTATGGCTACACCTTC. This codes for CSARSLSSVAASYGYTF.

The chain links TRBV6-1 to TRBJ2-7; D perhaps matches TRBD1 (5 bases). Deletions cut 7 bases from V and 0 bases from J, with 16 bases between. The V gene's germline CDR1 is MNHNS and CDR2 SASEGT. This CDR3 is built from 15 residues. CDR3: CASILSGQGSYEQYF. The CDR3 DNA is TGTGCCAGCATCCTATCCGGGCAGGGCTCCTACGAGCAGTACTTC.

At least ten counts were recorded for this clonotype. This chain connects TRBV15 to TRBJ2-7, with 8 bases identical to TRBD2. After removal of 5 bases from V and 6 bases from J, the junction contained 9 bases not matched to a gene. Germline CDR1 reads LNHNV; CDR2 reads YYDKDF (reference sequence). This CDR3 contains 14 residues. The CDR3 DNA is TGTGCCACCAGCTCCCCCGGGGGGGGACCCGAGCAGTACTTC. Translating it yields CATSSPGGGPEQYF.

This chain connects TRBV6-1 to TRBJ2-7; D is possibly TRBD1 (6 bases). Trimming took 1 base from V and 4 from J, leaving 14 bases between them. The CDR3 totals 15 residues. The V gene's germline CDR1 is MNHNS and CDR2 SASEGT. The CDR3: CASSEVQGVGYEQYF. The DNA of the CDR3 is TGTGCCAGCAGTGAAGTACAGGGTGTAGGGTACGAGCAGTACTTC.

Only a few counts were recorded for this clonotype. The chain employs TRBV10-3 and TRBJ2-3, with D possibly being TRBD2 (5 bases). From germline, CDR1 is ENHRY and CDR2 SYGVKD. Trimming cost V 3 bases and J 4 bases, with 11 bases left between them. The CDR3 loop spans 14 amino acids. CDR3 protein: CAISDGLAADTQYF. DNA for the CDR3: TGTGCCATCAGTGACGGGCTAGCAGCAGATACGCAGTATTTT.

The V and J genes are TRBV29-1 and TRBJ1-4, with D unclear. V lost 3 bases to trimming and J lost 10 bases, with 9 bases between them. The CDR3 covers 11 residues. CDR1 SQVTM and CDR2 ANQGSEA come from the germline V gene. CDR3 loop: CSVDIQTKLFF. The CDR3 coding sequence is TGCAGCGTTGATATTCAGACAAAACTGTTTTTT.

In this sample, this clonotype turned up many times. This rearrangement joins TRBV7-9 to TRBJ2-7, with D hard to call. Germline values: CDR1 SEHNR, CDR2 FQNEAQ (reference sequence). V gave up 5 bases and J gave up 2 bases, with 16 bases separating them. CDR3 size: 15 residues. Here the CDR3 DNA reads TGTGCCAGCAGCCCTTCTATGGGGTATACCTACGAGCAGTACTTC. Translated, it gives CASSPSMGYTYEQYF. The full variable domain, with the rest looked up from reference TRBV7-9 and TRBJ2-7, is DTGVSQNPRHKITKRGQNVTFRCDPISEHNRLYWYRQTLGQGPEFLTYFQNEAQLEKSRLLSDRFSAERPKGSFSTLEIQRTEQGDSAMYLCASSPSMGYTYEQYFGPGTRLTVT.

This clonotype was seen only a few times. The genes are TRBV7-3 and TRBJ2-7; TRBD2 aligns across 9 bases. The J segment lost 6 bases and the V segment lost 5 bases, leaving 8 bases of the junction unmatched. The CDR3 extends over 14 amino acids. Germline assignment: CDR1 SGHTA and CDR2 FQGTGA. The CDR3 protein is CASSQTSGSIEQYF. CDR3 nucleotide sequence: TGTGCCAGCAGCCAAACTAGCGGGTCTATCGAGCAGTACTTC.

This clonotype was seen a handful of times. CDR3 amino acids: CASSVGGQNTYEQYF. The CDR3 bases are TGTGCCAGCAGCGTAGGCGGGCAAAACACCTACGAGCAGTACTTC. The chain carries TRBV9 and TRBJ2-7; maybe TRBD2 (5 bases). Trimming shortened V by 0 bases and J by 2 bases, and 12 bases separated the two germline ends. The germline CDR1 and CDR2 sequences are SGDLS and YYNGEE. The CDR3 spans 15 residues.

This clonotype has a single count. The CDR3 spells CASRSRNEKLFF. CDR3 DNA: TGTGCCAGCAGGAGCCGTAATGAAAAACTGTTTTTT. This chain connects TRBV25-1 to TRBJ1-4, with D unresolved. There are 12 residues in the CDR3. From germline, CDR1 is MGHDK and CDR2 SYGVNS. The V end lost 6 bases, the J end lost 4 bases, and 6 bases lay between the germline ends.

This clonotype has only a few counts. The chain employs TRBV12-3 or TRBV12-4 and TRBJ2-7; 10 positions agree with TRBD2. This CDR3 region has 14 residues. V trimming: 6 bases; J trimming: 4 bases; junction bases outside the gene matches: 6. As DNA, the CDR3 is TGTGCCAGCAGCCCGGGACTAGCGTGGTACGAGCAGTACTTC. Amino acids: CASSPGLAWYEQYF.

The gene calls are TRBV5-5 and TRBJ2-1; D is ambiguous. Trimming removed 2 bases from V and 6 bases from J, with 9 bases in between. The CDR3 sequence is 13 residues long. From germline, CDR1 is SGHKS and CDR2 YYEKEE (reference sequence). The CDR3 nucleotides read TGTGCCAGCAGCTTTTCTATAGCCAATGAGCAGTTCTTC. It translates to CASSFSIANEQFF.

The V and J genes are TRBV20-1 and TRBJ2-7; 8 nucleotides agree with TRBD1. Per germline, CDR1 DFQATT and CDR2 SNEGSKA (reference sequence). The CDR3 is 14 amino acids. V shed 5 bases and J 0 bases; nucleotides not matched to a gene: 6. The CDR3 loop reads CSASDRAFSYEQYF. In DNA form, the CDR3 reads TGCAGTGCTTCGGACAGGGCCTTCTCCTACGAGCAGTACTTC.

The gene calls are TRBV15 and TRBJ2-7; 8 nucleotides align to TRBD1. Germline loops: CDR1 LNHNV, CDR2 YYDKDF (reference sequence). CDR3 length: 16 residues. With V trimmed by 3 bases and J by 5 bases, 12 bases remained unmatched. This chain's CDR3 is CATSSWRDRSMNEQYF. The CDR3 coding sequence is TGTGCCACCAGCAGCTGGCGGGACAGGTCAATGAACGAGCAGTACTTC.